This section outlines one T cell receptor (beta chain) sequence together with its context. Measured with immunoSEQ multiplex PCR; TCRdb has only the in-frame clones, and not every one. The profile covers over 70,000 clones, with roughly nine tenths appearing a single time and approximately 0.19% taken by the ten largest. This entry is derived from a study of OX40 agonist ivuxolimab in advanced cancers. Study-level information: Every 2 weeks, patients received ivuxolimab intravenously, dosed at 0.01 to 10 mg/kg.

With 7 bases clipped from V and 2 bases from J, the junction kept 5 bases outside the gene matches. Germline V gene data show CDR1 as SNHLY and CDR2 as FYNNEI. The CDR3 has 14 amino acids. The chain uses TRBV2 and TRBJ2-1; 7 bases are a match to TRBD1. Here the sequenced sample was CD4+ or CD8+ T cells sorted from blood, taken in a trial of the OX40 agonist ivuxolimab. The TCR originated in an adult with an advanced solid tumor such as melanoma, head and neck, liver or kidney cancer. The CDR3 DNA follows: TGTGCCAGCATAAGGGGGCTAACCTACAATGAGCAGTTCTTC. As protein: CASIRGLTYNEQFF.